Each of the 10 T cell receptor beta chains below was sequenced from the same sample in a study of chemoradiotherapy in HPV16-positive cancers. TCRdb keeps only in-frame clones here, not all; method: immunoSEQ multiplex PCR. This repertoire includes 25 or so clones. The material was tumor tissue, obtained from a patient who underwent chemoradiotherapy. Receptors originate from a human donor with HPV-associated anogenital cancer.

This chain connects TRBV11-3 to TRBJ2-1; the match to TRBD2 covers 10 bases. Germline assignment: CDR1 SGHNT and CDR2 YENEEA. The CDR3 totals 15 residues. V was clipped by 10 bases and J by 7 bases; unmatched bases: 13. CDR3 in amino acids: CATRGSGRVGNEQFF. The CDR3 DNA follows: TGTGCCACACGGGGGAGCGGGAGGGTGGGGAATGAGCAGTTCTTC.

This clone has only a few counts. The rearrangement joins TRBV7-3 to TRBJ2-2; no clear D. The V end was cut by 2 bases, the J end by 1 base, with 8 bases between. The CDR3 length is 15 residues. Germline-derived CDR1 and CDR2 are SGHTA and FQGTGA. The DNA of the CDR3 is TGTGCCAGCAGCTTATCTCCAGGGAACACCGGGGAGCTGTTTTTT. Amino acids: CASSLSPGNTGELFF.

The chain carries TRBV1 and TRBJ2-6; TRBD1 reflects the table's D call only, with no check against the DNA. TRBV1 is a recognized pseudogene. The CDR3 runs 17 residues. CDR3 DNA sequence: TGCACCAGCAGTTTCAGGGGTTTGTGCACTCGGGCCAACGTCCTGACTTTC. This sequence encodes CTSSFRGLCTRANVLTF.

The genes are TRBV7-3 and TRBJ2-6; D is unclear. Germline V gene lookup returns CDR1 SGHTA and CDR2 FQGTGA. The CDR3 has 18 residues. CDR3 amino acids: CAAAVQERLQSRANVLTF. As DNA, the CDR3 is TGTGCAGCAGCTGTGCAGGAACGCTTACAAAGTCGGGCCAACGTCCTGACTTTC.

This clone was seen once. The chain combines TRBV7-2 with TRBJ2-1, with D tentatively TRBD2 (6 bases). The V and J ends lost 5 bases and 5 bases respectively, with 16 bases between them. This CDR3 has 15 residues. Germline V gene sequence: CDR1 SGHTA, CDR2 FQGNSA. The CDR3 sequence: CASSLWAGRNNEQFF. For the CDR3, the DNA is TGTGCCAGCAGCCTGTGGGCGGGACGTAACAATGAGCAGTTCTTC.

This chain uses TRBV10-3 with TRBJ1-3; unclear D gene. The CDR3 has 12 amino acids. V lost 10 bases and J lost 0, with 7 bases in between. CDR1 is ENHRY and CDR2 is SYGVKD in the germline V gene. The CDR3 region has the DNA TGTGCCAGCCGAATCTCTGGAAACACCATATATTTT. Encoded protein: CASRISGNTIYF.

The rearrangement links TRBV11-2 to TRBJ2-1, with 9 bases fitting TRBD2. Per the germline V gene, CDR1 is SGHAT and CDR2 is FQNNGV. This CDR3 is built from 17 residues. V lost 5 bases to trimming and J lost 4 bases; unmatched junction nucleotides: 12. The CDR3 region has the DNA TGTGCCAGCAGCCCCACCGGCCTAGCGGGGTCATACAATGAGCAGTTCTTC. It specifies CASSPTGLAGSYNEQFF. Drawing the rest from reference TRBV11-2 and TRBJ2-1, the complete variable domain is EAGVAQSPRYKIIEKRQSVAFWCNPISGHATLYWYQQILGQGPKLLIQFQNNGVVDDSQLPKDRFSAERLKGVDSTLKIQPAKLEDSAVYLCASSPTGLAGSYNEQFFGPGTRLTVL.

The chain couples TRBV11-2 to TRBJ2-7; perhaps TRBD1 as D (6 bases). V shed 4 bases and J shed 2 bases, with 12 bases lying between them. CDR3 length equals 14 residues. Germline-derived CDR1 and CDR2 are SGHAT and FQNNGV. CDR3 in DNA: TGTGCCAGCAGCTCATGGACAGTCCCCTACGAGCAGTACGTC. It codes for CASSSWTVPYEQYV.

The table lists this clone with a count of one. V and J are TRBV7-4 and TRBJ1-2; no clear D gene. In germline, CDR1 is SGHVT, CDR2 SQSDAQ. This CDR3 comprises 15 residues. Trimming left V 5 bases short and J 4 bases short, with 17 bases between. The CDR3, as DNA: TGTGCCAGCAGCAGGCGTCCTCGAAAGACCTATGGCTACACCTTC. The encoded protein is CASSRRPRKTYGYTF.

This chain connects TRBV6-1 to TRBJ1-4; 7 bases are a match to TRBD1. Germline lookup yields CDR1 MNHNS and CDR2 SASEGT. V lost 2 bases to trimming and J lost 8 bases; unmatched junction nucleotides: 8. The CDR3 runs to 15 residues. The CDR3 sequence is CASSEMTGFGEKLFF. The DNA for the CDR3 is TGTGCCAGCAGTGAAATGACAGGGTTCGGAGAAAAACTGTTTTTT.